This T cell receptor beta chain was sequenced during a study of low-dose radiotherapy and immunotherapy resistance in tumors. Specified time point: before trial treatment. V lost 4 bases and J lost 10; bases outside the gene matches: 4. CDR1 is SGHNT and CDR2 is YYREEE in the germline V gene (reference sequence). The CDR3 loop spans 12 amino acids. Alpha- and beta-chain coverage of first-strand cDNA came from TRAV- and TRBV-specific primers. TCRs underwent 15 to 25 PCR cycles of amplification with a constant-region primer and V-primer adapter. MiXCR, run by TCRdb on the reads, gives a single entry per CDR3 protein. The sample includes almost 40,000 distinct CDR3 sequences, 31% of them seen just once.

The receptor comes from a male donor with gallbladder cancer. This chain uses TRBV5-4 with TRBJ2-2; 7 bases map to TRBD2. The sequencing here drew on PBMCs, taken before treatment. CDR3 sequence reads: CASSGSGEELFF. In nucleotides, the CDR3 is TGTGCCAGCAGCGGGAGCGGGGAGGAGCTGTTTTTT.